The 18 T cell receptor beta chains listed next were all sequenced from one sample in a study of tumor and adjacent non-tumor tissue in lung cancer. A modified ARM-PCR protocol with three rounds of nested PCR amplified TCRbeta. TCRdb independently ran MiXCR on the multiplex PCR reads; one entry per CDR3 protein. The sample gives more than 85,000 distinct CDR3 sequences, around 65% of which show up once; about 15% is in the top ten. The template was RNA from unsorted bulk tissue. Sequencing used lung tumor tissue. The source is a man between 65 and 80 years old with non-small cell lung cancer.

Notes on this clonotype: One junction end does not reproduce the germline sequence, and a read error may be involved. The chain uses TRBV20-1 and TRBJ2-1; 7 positions agree with TRBD2. Germline lookup yields CDR1 DFQATT and CDR2 SNEGSKA (reference sequence). The CDR3 loop spans 15 amino acids. The CDR3 nucleotides read TGCAGTGCTAAGAGCCCGGGGGGTTTCTACAATGAGCAGCTCTTC. It codes for CSAKSPGGFYNEQLF.

This clonotype was observed many times. The chain combines TRBV5-6 with TRBJ2-7, with a possible D match to TRBD1 (6 bases). CDR1 is SGHDT and CDR2 is YYEEEE in the germline V gene. CDR3 size: 12 residues. V was cut by 0 bases and J by 7 bases, with 8 bases left in between. CDR3 protein: CASSLVGGEQYF. For the CDR3, the DNA is TGTGCCAGCAGCTTGGTAGGGGGTGAGCAGTACTTC. Looking up the rest from reference TRBV5-6 and TRBJ2-7 gives the full variable domain: DAGVTQSPTHLIKTRGQQVTLRCSPKSGHDTVSWYQQALGQGPQFIFQYYEEEERQRGNFPDRFSGHQFPNYSSELNVNALLLGDSALYLCASSLVGGEQYFGPGTRLTVT.

This clonotype was picked up many times. This rearrangement joins TRBV29-1 to TRBJ2-1; TRBD2 aligns across 10 bases. This CDR3 region has 15 residues. Trimming cost V 4 bases and J 9 bases; bases outside gene matches: 12. Germline loops: CDR1 SQVTM, CDR2 ANQGSEA. CDR3 nucleotides: TGCAGCGTTGGAACTTTGGCTAGCGGGAGTGGTGAGCAGTTCTTC. Amino acid sequence: CSVGTLASGSGEQFF.

Turning to this clonotype: The junction departs from the called germline gene at one end, perhaps through a read error. V and J are TRBV6-2 or TRBV6-3 and TRBJ2-2; D may be TRBD1 or TRBD2 (6 bases each). Germline CDR1 MNHEY, CDR2 SVGEGT. The CDR3 has 15 residues. The CDR3 DNA reads as TGTGCCAACAGTTACCAGAGGGGGGACACCGGGGAGCTGTTTTTT. Protein product: CANSYQRGDTGELFF.

This clonotype was counted a few times. The chain carries TRBV10-3 and TRBJ2-3; 8 nucleotides line up with TRBD2. CDR1 ENHRY and CDR2 SYGVKD come from the germline V gene. Unmatched junction bases numbered 9, after V lost 0 bases and J lost 4 bases. The CDR3 contains 17 residues. The CDR3 region is CAISESARGGTADTQYF. DNA for the CDR3: TGTGCCATCAGTGAGTCGGCCCGGGGGGGCACAGCAGATACGCAGTATTTT.

With respect to this clonotype: A read error may explain this, as a much larger clone is one base away. The chain uses TRBV5-4 and TRBJ2-7; TRBD1 aligns across 9 bases. The germline gives CDR1 SGHNT, CDR2 YYREEE (reference sequence). This CDR3 spans 15 amino acids. DNA of the CDR3: TGTGCCAGCAGCTCCCGACAGGGGGACCCCTACGAGCATTACTTC. Its protein product is CASSSRQGDPYEHYF.

As to this clonotype: At one end the junction does not follow the germline gene, possibly because of a read error. Here the CDR3 DNA reads TGTACCAGCAGCCAAGAGCAGAGCGGGGGTTTCAATGAGCAGTTCTTC. It yields the protein CTSSQEQSGGFNEQFF. This chain links TRBV4-2 with TRBJ2-1; TRBD2 matches at 8 bases. The CDR3 length is 16 residues. The germline V gene has CDR1 LGHNA and CDR2 YNFKEQ.

CDR3 bases: TGTGCCAGCAGTGCCAGAGTTGAAACCTACGAGCAGTACTTC. The encoded protein is CASSARVETYEQYF. The chain recombines TRBV6-5 with TRBJ2-7; D is unclear. The CDR3 has 14 residues. The V and J ends lost 5 bases and 2 bases respectively, with 13 bases between them. Germline-derived CDR1 and CDR2 are MNHEY and SVGAGI.

The sample holds many counts of this clonotype. The chain is built from TRBV28 and TRBJ2-1; D remains ambiguous. V dropped 3 bases and J dropped 0 bases, with 6 bases sitting between them. Looked up from germline, CDR1 is MDHEN and CDR2 is SYDVKM. This CDR3 has 14 residues. In DNA form, the CDR3 reads TGTGCCAGCAGTTTCTCGGACTCCTACAATGAGCAGTTCTTC. Translated: CASSFSDSYNEQFF.

Points on this clonotype: One base away lies a much larger clone, so this may be a sequencing read error. This is likely a read error, given that the CDR3 carries no conserved phenylalanine or tryptophan at its end. The chain has TRBV20-1 and TRBJ2-7; 13 bases agree with TRBD2. This CDR3 spans 13 amino acids. V dropped 6 bases and J dropped 5; count of bases not matched to a gene: 4. Germline CDR1 reads DFQATT; CDR2 reads SNEGSKA (reference sequence). CDR3 amino acids: CSARTSGSHEQYY. The CDR3 nucleotides are TGCAGTGCCAGGACTAGCGGGAGCCACGAGCAGTACTAC.

The V and J genes are TRBV19 and TRBJ1-4; 8 bases fit TRBD1. The CDR3 is 16 amino acids. Per the germline V gene, CDR1 is LNHDA and CDR2 is SQIVND (reference sequence). Unmatched junction bases numbered 8, after V lost 2 bases and J lost 6 bases. The CDR3 DNA reads as TGTGCCAGTAGTATACTCCGGACAGGGTACGATGAAAAACTGTTTTTT. Translated, it gives CASSILRTGYDEKLFF.

About this clonotype: An end of the junction differs from the germline gene, which may be a read error. This chain connects TRBV11-1 to TRBJ2-3; the D call may be TRBD1 or TRBD2 (5 bases each). Per the germline V gene, CDR1 is SGHAT and CDR2 is FQDESV (reference sequence). This CDR3 is 13 amino acids long. The DNA of the CDR3 is TGTGCCAGCAACGTCCCTGGGGGAGATATGCAGTATTTT. This sequence encodes CASNVPGGDMQYF.

As to this clonotype: Germline is not matched at one junction end, which may reflect a read error. The chain uses TRBV6-5 and TRBJ1-4, with TRBD1 matching over 7 bases. The length of the CDR3 is 11 residues. The germline gives CDR1 MNHEY, CDR2 SVGAGI. The CDR3 nucleotides read TGTGACAGCAGGGGGTATGACAAACTGTTTTTT. The encoded protein is CDSRGYDKLFF.

As concerns this clonotype: An end of the junction does not agree with germline; a read error may underlie this. The genes are TRBV7-9 and TRBJ1-2; 10 bases fit TRBD1. In germline, CDR1 is SEHNR, CDR2 FQNEAQ (reference sequence). The CDR3 is 15 residues long. The CDR3 loop reads CSSSFGQGDIYGYTF. CDR3 nucleotide sequence: TGTTCCAGCAGCTTCGGACAGGGGGATATCTATGGCTACACCTTC.

The sample holds a few counts of this clonotype. J is TRBJ2-7 and V is TRBV20-1; unclear D gene. CDR3 length: 11 amino acids. V lost 6 bases and J 7 bases, leaving 13 bases between the germline ends. Germline V gives CDR1 DFQATT, CDR2 SNEGSKA (reference sequence). This CDR3 reads CSASVSGEQYF. The CDR3 DNA is TGCAGTGCCAGCGTGAGTGGGGAGCAGTACTTC.

The CDR3, as DNA: TGTGCCAGCAGTCCATCGCCGGGGGTCACGGGCGAGCAGTACTTC. It encodes CASSPSPGVTGEQYF. The gene calls are TRBV12-3 or TRBV12-4 and TRBJ2-7, with a possible D match to TRBD2 (6 bases). The V gene lost 5 bases and the J gene lost 6 bases, with 20 bases spanning the gap. The CDR3 totals 15 residues.

The V call is TRBV6-2 or TRBV6-3, the J call TRBJ1-5, with D possibly TRBD1 on 5 matching bases. This CDR3 contains 18 residues. Looked up from germline, CDR1 is MNHEY and CDR2 is SVGEGT. V was trimmed by 3 bases and J by 2 bases, leaving 20 bases between them. CDR3 residues: CASSYPMGPGWGNQPQHF. The CDR3 DNA reads as TGTGCCAGCAGTTATCCGATGGGGCCGGGCTGGGGCAATCAGCCCCAGCATTTT.

This clonotype was observed at least ten times. The V call is TRBV6-2 or TRBV6-3, the J call TRBJ1-5; 8 positions match TRBD1. Germline trimming cut 2 bases from V and 4 bases from J; bases unmatched to any gene: 13. The CDR3 extends over 18 amino acids. Germline V gene sequence: CDR1 MNHEY, CDR2 SVGEGT. The CDR3 is CASSYPTDRVNWNQPQHF. DNA for the CDR3: TGTGCCAGCAGTTACCCGACGGACAGGGTAAATTGGAATCAGCCCCAGCATTTT.